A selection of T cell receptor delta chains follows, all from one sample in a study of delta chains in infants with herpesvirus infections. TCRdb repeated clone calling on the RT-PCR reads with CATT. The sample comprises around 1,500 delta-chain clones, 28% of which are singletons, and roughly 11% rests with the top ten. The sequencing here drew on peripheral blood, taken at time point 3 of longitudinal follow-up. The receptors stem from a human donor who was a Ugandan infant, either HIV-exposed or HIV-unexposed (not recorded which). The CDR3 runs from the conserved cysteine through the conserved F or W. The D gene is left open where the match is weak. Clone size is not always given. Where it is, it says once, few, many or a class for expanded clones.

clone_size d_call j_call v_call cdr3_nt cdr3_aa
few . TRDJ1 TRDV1 TGTGCTCTTGTACCCTTCCAACGCTTTTACACCGATAAACTCATCTTT CALVPFQRFYTDKLIF
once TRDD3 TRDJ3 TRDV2 TGTGCCTGTGACACCGCTGGGGGCAGCTCCTGGGACACCCGACAGATGTTTTTC CACDTAGGSSWDTRQMFF
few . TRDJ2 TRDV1 TGTGCTCTTGGGGAAGATCTAGGCCTTCCTAGGTTTTGGGGGATATGGGTGGAACAACTCTTCTTT CALGEDLGLPRFWGIWVEQLFF
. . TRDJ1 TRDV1 . CALGNPLGGPGGYVLLYTDKLIF
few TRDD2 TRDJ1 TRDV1 TGTGCTCTTGGGGAACTAGGGCGGGTTCCTACAGAGTACTGGACTTACACCGATAAACTCATCTTT CALGELGRVPTEYWTYTDKLIF
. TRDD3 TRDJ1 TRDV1 TGTGCTCTTGGGGACTTTTTCGCTGGGGGATATGGTAAACTCATCTTT CALGDFFAGGYGKLIF
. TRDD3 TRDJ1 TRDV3 TGTGCCTTTAGTCGCCCACTGGGGGATAAGAGATACGCAACCGATAAACTCATCTTT CAFSRPLGDKRYATDKLIF
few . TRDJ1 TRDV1 TGTGCTCTTGGGAACTTCCTACGCCTCCCTATTTTACTGGGGGACACCGATAAACTCATCTTT CALGNFLRLPILLGDTDKLIF
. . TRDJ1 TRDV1 TGTGCTCTTGGGGAATTCCTTCGAGGGGATGTGGAGCTCATCTTT CALGEFLRGDVELIF
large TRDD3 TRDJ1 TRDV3 TGTGCCTTCCAGTTGGGCCGGGGCTGGGGATACGGGCCCGATAAACTCATCTTT CAFQLGRGWGYGPDKLIF
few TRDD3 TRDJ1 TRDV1 TGTGCTCTTGTGCGCACCGTACTGGGGGATACCTGGTACACCGATAAACTCATCTTT CALVRTVLGDTWYTDKLIF
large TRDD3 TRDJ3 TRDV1 TGTGCTCTTGGGGAGCAGCCTTCTCCGAACCCACTGGGGGTCCGCCCAAGCTCCTGGGACACCCGACAGATGTTTTTC CALGEQPSPNPLGVRPSSWDTRQMFF
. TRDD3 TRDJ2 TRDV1 TGTGCTCTTGGGATGGGGGATACGCCTCCTTTGACAGCACAACTCTTCTTT CALGMGDTPPLTAQLFF
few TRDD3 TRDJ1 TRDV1 TGTGCTCTTGGGAACCGACCTCTGGGGGATAGAGTCGATAAACTCATCTTT CALGNRPLGDRVDKLIF
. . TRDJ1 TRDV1 TGTGCTCTTGGGGAAGGGGTCCCCCAGGACTGTAAACTCATCTTT CALGEGVPQDCKLIF
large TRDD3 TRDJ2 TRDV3 TGTGCCTTTTCGGAGATTTACTGGGGGATAAAGGTTAGTTGGACAGCACAACTCTTCTTT CAFSEIYWGIKVSWTAQLFF
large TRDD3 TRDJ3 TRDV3 TGTGCCCTCCCGGGACCCGGGGTGTACTGGGGGATAATCTCCTGGGACACCCGACAGATGTTTTTC CALPGPGVYWGIISWDTRQMFF
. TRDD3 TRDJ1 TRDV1 TGTGCTCTTGGGGGGCGGACTGTCCTTTTTCCTACCCTGGGGGATACCCGGAACACCGATAAACTCATCTTT CALGGRTVLFPTLGDTRNTDKLIF
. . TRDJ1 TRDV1 TGTGCTCTTGGGGAACTGGGGGGGCTTCCTAGACTGGGGATCTTAGCCGATAAACTCATCTTT CALGELGGLPRLGILADKLIF
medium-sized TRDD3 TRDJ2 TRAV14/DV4 TGTGCTCTGAGTGAGGTCATATCGGTACCTTCCGACGTACTGGGGGATATTCCCGAATTTTTGACAGCACAACTCTTCTTT CALSEVISVPSDVLGDIPEFLTAQLFF
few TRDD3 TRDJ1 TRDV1 TGTGCTCTTGGGGAACTTAAATTCCTACCCTACCTGTTGAACTGGGGGATAAGTACCGATAAACTCATCTTT CALGELKFLPYLLNWGISTDKLIF
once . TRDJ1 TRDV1 TGTGCTCTTGGGGAAAATGGCCAACCTATCCTACTTTTCCATAAACTCATCTTT CALGENGQPILLFHKLIF
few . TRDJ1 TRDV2 TGTGCCTGTGACCCCGTCTTACCGGGGGAGAAAAAGGGCACAGTAGATAAACTCATCTTT CACDPVLPGEKKGTVDKLIF
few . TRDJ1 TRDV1 TGTGCTCTTGGGGAAAAGGTGCGTGCCTACGGTACGGACACCGATAAACTCATCTTT CALGEKVRAYGTDTDKLIF
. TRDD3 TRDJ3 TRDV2 TGTGCCTGTGACCTACTGGGGGATCTCTCCTGGGACACCCGACAGATGTTTTTC CACDLLGDLSWDTRQMFF
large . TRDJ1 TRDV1 TGTGCTCTTGGGGACGCCTACCCCTCGATACCTAGTAAACTCATCTTT CALGDAYPSIPSKLIF
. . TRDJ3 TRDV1 TGTGCTCTTGGGAACTTGAGGCCTCCCAGACGATGGGACACCCGACAGATGTTTTTC CALGNLRPPRRWDTRQMFF
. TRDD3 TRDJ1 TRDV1 TGTGCTCTTGGGGGGCGTAGAGGGGGATATGACACCGATAAACTCATCTTT CALGGRRGGYDTDKLIF
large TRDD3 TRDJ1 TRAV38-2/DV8 TGTGCTTATAGGAAACCCACACTGGGGGATACCCCGTACACCGATAAACTCATCTTT CAYRKPTLGDTPYTDKLIF
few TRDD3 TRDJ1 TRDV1 TGTGCTCTTGGGAGTCTTCCTAGCTGGGGGATAGTACCTCTCGATAAACTCATCTTT CALGSLPSWGIVPLDKLIF
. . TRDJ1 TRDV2 TGTGCCTGTGACACCCTACTACTCACCGATAAACTCATCTTT CACDTLLLTDKLIF
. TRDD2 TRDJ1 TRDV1 TGTGCTCTTGGGGACTTCCTACGTTTTGGCGGTCATAAACTCATCTTT CALGDFLRFGGHKLIF
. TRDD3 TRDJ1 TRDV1 TGTGCTCTTGGGGAATGCGGCGGGGTGCCCTATACTTATTGGGGGATACGGCTTGCCGATAAACTCATCTTT CALGECGGVPYTYWGIRLADKLIF
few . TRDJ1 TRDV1 TGTGCTCTTGGGGAATGGGTTCAGGGGCTACGCTTCGACGGGCTCATCTTT CALGEWVQGLRFDGLIF
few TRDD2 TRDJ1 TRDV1 TGTGCTCTTGGGGACTCCATTTCCTACTCCGATAAACTCATCTTT CALGDSISYSDKLIF
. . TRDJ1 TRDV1 TGTGCTCTTGGGCCTCTTTTCGGCCTTCCCCATCTATTTTTTCTGGGGGCCAAGGGCACCGATAAACTCATCTTT CALGPLFGLPHLFFLGAKGTDKLIF
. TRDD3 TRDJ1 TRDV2 TGTGCCTGTGACGCCTGGGGGACCGATAAACTCATCTTT CACDAWGTDKLIF
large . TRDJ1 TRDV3 TGTGCCTGCCGCCGGATATCCTTCCTACGTAACCCTGGGGGAGCTAATAAACTCATCTTT CACRRISFLRNPGGANKLIF
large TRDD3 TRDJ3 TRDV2 TGTGCCTGTGACACTCTCGGGGATACGCGATCCTGGGACACCCGACAGATGTTTTTC CACDTLGDTRSWDTRQMFF
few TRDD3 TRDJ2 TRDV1 TGTGCTCTTGGGGTACCGCCTCCATCGTGCTGGGGGGTCCTGACAGCACAACTCTTCTTT CALGVPPPSCWGVLTAQLFF